The 15 T cell receptor beta chains below come from one sample, sequenced in a study of response to subunit inactivated influenza vaccine. TCRdb reprocessed the RT-PCR reads with MiXCR, giving one entry per CDR3 protein. In the table there are about 500,000 distinct CDR3 sequences, approximately 15% of which are singletons. Sequenced here: CD4+ T cells sorted from PBMCs, sampled less than 25 months after vaccination. Receptor source: a man between 50 and 75 years old who received an inactivated influenza vaccine.

This clonotype has a handful of counts. The chain combines TRBV5-1 with TRBJ1-1; TRBD1 is a possible D gene (5 bases). The CDR3 totals 12 residues. V lost 0 bases, J lost 7 bases, and 7 bases lay in between. Germline lookup yields CDR1 SGHRS and CDR2 YFSETQ. The CDR3 protein is CASSLDRFEAFF. CDR3 nucleotides: TGCGCCAGCAGCTTGGACAGGTTTGAAGCTTTCTTT.

The J gene is TRBJ2-2, the V gene TRBV7-2; TRBD2 might be the D (5 bases). CDR3 length: 14 residues. Germline V gives CDR1 SGHTA, CDR2 FQGNSA. The V end was cut by 5 bases, the J end by 4 bases, with 11 bases between. The CDR3 here is CASSPRRATGELFF. As DNA, the CDR3 is TGTGCCAGCAGCCCGCGGCGGGCCACCGGGGAGCTGTTTTTT.

This rearrangement joins TRBV29-1 to TRBJ1-2; TRBD1 agrees at 9 bases. This CDR3 spans 14 amino acids. The germline V gene has CDR1 SQVTM and CDR2 ANQGSEA. Trimming cost V 6 bases and J 2 bases; bases outside gene matches: 7. CDR3 sequence (DNA): TGCAGCGTGGCCTTTGGACAGGGGAACTATGGCTACACCTTC. Translating it yields CSVAFGQGNYGYTF.

This clonotype was recorded a few times. The chain carries TRBV2 and TRBJ2-1; D is unclear. V dropped 6 bases and J dropped 6 bases, with 6 bases sitting between them. The length of the CDR3 is 11 residues. Per germline, CDR1 SNHLY and CDR2 FYNNEI. CDR3 DNA sequence: TGTGCCAGCAGGGCCGGCAATGAGCAGTTCTTC. This sequence encodes CASRAGNEQFF.

This clonotype came up a few times. CDR3 nucleotide sequence: TGCGCCAGCAGCTTGGGGGGTCTACAGGACAGGGCCTACGAGCAGTACTTC. Translated: CASSLGGLQDRAYEQYF. This sequence joins TRBV5-1 and TRBJ2-7, with 8 bases that match TRBD1. V dropped 0 bases and J dropped 2; count of bases not matched to a gene: 10. The V gene's germline CDR1 is SGHRS and CDR2 YFSETQ. CDR3 length equals 17 residues. The variable domain in full, completed from reference TRBV5-1 and TRBJ2-7, reads KAGVTQTPRYLIKTRGQQVTLSCSPISGHRSVSWYQQTPGQGLQFLFEYFSETQRNKGNFPGRFSGRQFSNSRSEMNVSTLELGDSALYLCASSLGGLQDRAYEQYFGPGTRLTVT.

The chain recombines TRBV19 with TRBJ1-1; 7 nucleotides line up with TRBD1. The CDR3 spans 13 residues. Germline assignment: CDR1 LNHDA and CDR2 SQIVND (reference sequence). The V and J ends lost 6 bases and 8 bases, in that order; junction bases with no gene match: 9. CDR3 nucleotides: TGTGCCAGTAGAGCTCAAGGACAGGAGGAAGCTTTCTTT. Protein product: CASRAQGQEEAFF.

V is TRBV7-2 and J is TRBJ2-4, with a possible D match to TRBD1 (6 bases). The CDR3 runs 16 residues. Germline V CDR1 and CDR2: SGHTA, FQGNSA. V was trimmed by 4 bases and J by 2 bases, leaving 15 bases between them. CDR3 region: CASSSELQGSKNIQYF. As DNA, the CDR3 is TGTGCCAGCAGCTCAGAGCTTCAGGGGTCCAAAAACATTCAGTACTTC.

The V call is TRBV20-1, the J call TRBJ1-4; D may be TRBD1 (5 bases). V was trimmed by 1 base and J by 5 bases, leaving 17 bases between them. This CDR3 is 16 amino acids long. The germline gives CDR1 DFQATT, CDR2 SNEGSKA (reference sequence). In DNA, the CDR3 is TGCAGTGCTAGAGGGTCGCAGGGATACGTGAATGAAAAACTGTTTTTT. Its translation is CSARGSQGYVNEKLFF.

This clonotype has only a few counts. This chain connects TRBV6-5 to TRBJ2-1; 15 nucleotides agree with TRBD2. CDR3 size: 16 residues. The germline CDR1 and CDR2 sequences are MNHEY and SVGAGI. V was pared by 7 bases and J by 7 bases, with 8 bases of the junction left unmatched. The CDR3 DNA follows: TGTGCCAGCATTAAAACAGGGACTAGCGGGAGGAATGAGCAGTTCTTC. It encodes CASIKTGTSGRNEQFF.

This chain links TRBV4-2 with TRBJ1-6; D call uncertain. V dropped 1 base and J dropped 9 bases, with 13 bases sitting between them. The CDR3 loop spans 15 amino acids. Germline V gene lookup returns CDR1 LGHNA and CDR2 YNFKEQ. CDR3 nucleotides: TGTGCCAGCAGCCAAGCAAAGGTTCCTTTTTCACCCCTCCACTTT. Its protein product is CASSQAKVPFSPLHF.

This clonotype was seen only a few times. The rearrangement uses TRBV7-3 and TRBJ2-3; D not certain. CDR3 length: 14 amino acids. The germline V and J ends were trimmed by 4 bases and 0 bases, with 8 bases remaining between them. Germline assignment: CDR1 SGHTA and CDR2 FQGTGA. The CDR3 DNA reads TGTGCCAGCAGCTCGAGATCTAGCACAGATACGCAGTATTTT. Protein: CASSSRSSTDTQYF.

This clonotype was recorded many times. This sequence joins TRBV10-3 and TRBJ2-1; TRBD1 aligns across 8 bases. The CDR3 runs 15 residues. V was pared by 0 bases and J by 6 bases, with 4 bases of the junction left unmatched. Germline CDR1 is ENHRY and CDR2 is SYGVKD. The CDR3 DNA sequence: TGTGCCATCAGTGAGTCGAAGACAGGGGTCAATGAGCAGTTCTTC. Its translation is CAISESKTGVNEQFF.

The rearrangement links TRBV28 to TRBJ2-2, with a tentative D call TRBD1 (6 bases). CDR1 and CDR2 (germline): MDHEN, SYDVKM. This CDR3 comprises 15 residues. V dropped 10 bases and J dropped 3 bases, with 18 bases sitting between them. The CDR3 sequence is CATGRSDRHTGELFF. CDR3 in DNA: TGTGCCACCGGAAGATCGGACAGACACACCGGGGAGCTGTTTTTT.

The gene calls are TRBV4-2 and TRBJ2-7; D may be TRBD1 (6 bases). CDR1 is LGHNA and CDR2 is YNFKEQ in the germline V gene. Between the trimmed V and J ends, which lost 0 bases and 4 bases, there was a span of 19 bases. The CDR3 sequence is 17 residues long. CDR3 in amino acids: CASSQEGQGMNFYEQYF. CDR3 DNA: TGTGCCAGCAGCCAAGAAGGTCAGGGGATGAACTTTTACGAGCAGTACTTC.

This clonotype was detected many times. The V call is TRBV6-2 or TRBV6-3, the J call TRBJ2-1, with a weak D call TRBD1 (5 bases). The CDR3 extends over 12 amino acids. V lost 5 bases, J lost 5 bases, and 7 bases lay in between. Germline V gives CDR1 MNHEY, CDR2 SVGEGT. For the CDR3, the DNA is TGTGCCAGCAGTGGCAGGGACAATGAGCAGTTCTTC. This codes for CASSGRDNEQFF.